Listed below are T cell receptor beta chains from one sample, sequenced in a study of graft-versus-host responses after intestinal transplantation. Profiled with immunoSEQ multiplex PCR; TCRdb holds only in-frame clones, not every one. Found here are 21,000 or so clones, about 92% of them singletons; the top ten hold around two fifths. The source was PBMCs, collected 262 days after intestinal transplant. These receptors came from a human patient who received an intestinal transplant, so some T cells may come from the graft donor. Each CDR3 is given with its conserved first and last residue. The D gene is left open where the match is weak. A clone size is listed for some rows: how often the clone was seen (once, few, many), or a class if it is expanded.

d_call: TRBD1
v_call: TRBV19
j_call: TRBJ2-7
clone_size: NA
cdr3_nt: TGTGCCAGTAGTATTAGAGGGACAGGGATGGGAAGAACCTACGAGCAGTACTTC
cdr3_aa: CASSIRGTGMGRTYEQYF

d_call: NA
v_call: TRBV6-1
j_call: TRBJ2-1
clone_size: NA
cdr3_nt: TGTGCCAGCAGGTGGCAGACAAACAATGAGCAGTTCTTC
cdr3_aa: CASRWQTNNEQFF

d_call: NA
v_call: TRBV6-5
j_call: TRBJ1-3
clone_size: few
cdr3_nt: TGTGCCAGCACCGAGCACTCTGGAAACACCATATATTTT
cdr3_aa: CASTEHSGNTIYF

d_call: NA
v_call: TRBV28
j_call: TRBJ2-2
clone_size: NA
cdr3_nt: TGTGCCAGCAGTTTGAATTACCAAGCAGGGTCCGGGGAGCTGTTTTTT
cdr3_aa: CASSLNYQAGSGELFF

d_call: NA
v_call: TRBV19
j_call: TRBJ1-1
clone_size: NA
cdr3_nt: TGTGCCAGGGCTCCGGCGGGGATGGGCACTGAAGCTTTCTTT
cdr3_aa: CARAPAGMGTEAFF

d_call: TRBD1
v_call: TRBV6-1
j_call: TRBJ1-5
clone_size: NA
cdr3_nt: TGTGCCAGCAGTAGACAGGGGGCGGCCAATCAGCCCCAGCATTTT
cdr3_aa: CASSRQGAANQPQHF

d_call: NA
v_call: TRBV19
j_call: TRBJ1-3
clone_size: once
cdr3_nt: TGTGCCAGTAGTCCGCGACCGGGACGGACCTCTGGAAACACCATATATTTT
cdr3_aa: CASSPRPGRTSGNTIYF

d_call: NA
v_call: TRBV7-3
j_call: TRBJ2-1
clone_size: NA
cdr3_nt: TGTGCCAGCAGCCACCGGCTGGAGGTTCGACAATGGGAGCAGTTCTTC
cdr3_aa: CASSHRLEVRQWEQFF

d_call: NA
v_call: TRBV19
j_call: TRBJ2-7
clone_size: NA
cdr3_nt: TGTGCCAGCAGGGGGGGTCACCTAAACTACGAGCAGTACTTC
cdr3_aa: CASRGGHLNYEQYF

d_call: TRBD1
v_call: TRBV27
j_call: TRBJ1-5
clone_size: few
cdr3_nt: TGTGCCAGCAGTTTGCAGGGGGGGATCAATCAGCCCCAGCATTTT
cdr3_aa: CASSLQGGINQPQHF

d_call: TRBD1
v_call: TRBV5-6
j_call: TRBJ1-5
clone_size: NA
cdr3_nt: TGTGCCAGCAGCTCCAGGGGGGATCTAGGCAATCAGCCCCAGCATTTT
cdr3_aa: CASSSRGDLGNQPQHF

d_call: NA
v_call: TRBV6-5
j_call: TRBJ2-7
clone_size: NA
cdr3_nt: TGTGCCAGCAGTCCCTCGGGGGAGGCCGGTTACGAGCAGTACTTC
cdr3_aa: CASSPSGEAGYEQYF

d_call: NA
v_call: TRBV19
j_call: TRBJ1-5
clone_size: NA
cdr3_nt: TGTGCCAGTAGGGTGCAGCCCCAGCATTTT
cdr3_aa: CASRVQPQHF

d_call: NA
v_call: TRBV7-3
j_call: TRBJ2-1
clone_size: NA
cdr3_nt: TGTGCCAGCAGCCCCGGGACAAGATCCATATATGAGCAGTTCTTC
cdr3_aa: CASSPGTRSIYEQFF

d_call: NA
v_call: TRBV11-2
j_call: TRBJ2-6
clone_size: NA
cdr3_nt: TGTGCCAGCAGGTGGGGTTCCGGGGCCAACGTCCTGACTTTC
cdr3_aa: CASRWGSGANVLTF

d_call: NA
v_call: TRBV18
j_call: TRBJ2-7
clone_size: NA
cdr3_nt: TGTGCCAGCTCACCAAACAGCGGAAGCTCCTACGAGCAGTACTTC
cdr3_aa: CASSPNSGSSYEQYF

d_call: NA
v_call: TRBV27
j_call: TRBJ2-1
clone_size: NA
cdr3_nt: TGTGCCAGCAGTCCCCTATCTAGTGCCCTAAGCTCCTACAATGAGCAGTTCTTC
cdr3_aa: CASSPLSSALSSYNEQFF

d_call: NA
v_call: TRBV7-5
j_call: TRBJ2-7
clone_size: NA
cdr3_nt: TGTGCCAGCAGCTTAGTAACTAGCGGCAACTACGAGCAGTACTTC
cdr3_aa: CASSLVTSGNYEQYF

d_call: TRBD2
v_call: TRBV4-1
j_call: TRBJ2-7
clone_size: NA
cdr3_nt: TGCGCCAGCAGCTACAGCGGGAGCTCCTACGAGCAGTACTTC
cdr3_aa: CASSYSGSSYEQYF

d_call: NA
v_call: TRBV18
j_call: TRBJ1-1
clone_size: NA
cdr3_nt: TGTGCCAGCTCGATCATTTCTGAAGCTTTCTTT
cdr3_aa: CASSIISEAFF

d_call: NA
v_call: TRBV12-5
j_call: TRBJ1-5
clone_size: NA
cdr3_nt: TGTGCTAGTGGTCTCGGTACCCTCGACAGTTTTAGCAATCAGCCCCAGCATTTT
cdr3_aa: CASGLGTLDSFSNQPQHF

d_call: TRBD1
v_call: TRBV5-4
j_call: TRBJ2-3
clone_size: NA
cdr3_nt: TGTGCCAGCAGGATGACAGGGCCGCAGGATACGCAGTATTTT
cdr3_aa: CASRMTGPQDTQYF

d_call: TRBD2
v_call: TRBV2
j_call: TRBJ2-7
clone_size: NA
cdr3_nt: TGTGCCAGCATAGGGACTAGCGATTACGAGCAGTACTTC
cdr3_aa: CASIGTSDYEQYF

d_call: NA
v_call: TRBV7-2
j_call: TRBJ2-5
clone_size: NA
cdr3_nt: TGTGCCAGCAGCCCTAATGCGGCCCGTGTACCTCAGTACTTC
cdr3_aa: CASSPNAARVPQYF